Here is one T cell receptor (beta chain) with its context. Time point specified: pre-treatment baseline. The sample belongs to a study of blood T cell dynamics during melanoma immunotherapy. TCRdb's copy holds only in-frame clones and misses some; the assay was immunoSEQ multiplex PCR. The data show around 3,300 clones, roughly 90% seen once. This CDR3 spans 14 amino acids. Germline CDR1 and CDR2: LGHNA and YNFKEQ. The V gene lost 0 bases and the J gene lost 9 bases, with 9 bases spanning the gap. The gene calls are TRBV4-2 and TRBJ1-6; D is unclear. This clonotype was obtained from a human donor with melanoma. Sequenced here: effector memory CD8+ T cells from blood, sampled from a patient treated with checkpoint blockade. The CDR3 here is CASSQDRTGSPLHF. The DNA of the CDR3 is TGTGCCAGCAGCCAAGATAGGACGGGTTCACCCCTCCACTTT.